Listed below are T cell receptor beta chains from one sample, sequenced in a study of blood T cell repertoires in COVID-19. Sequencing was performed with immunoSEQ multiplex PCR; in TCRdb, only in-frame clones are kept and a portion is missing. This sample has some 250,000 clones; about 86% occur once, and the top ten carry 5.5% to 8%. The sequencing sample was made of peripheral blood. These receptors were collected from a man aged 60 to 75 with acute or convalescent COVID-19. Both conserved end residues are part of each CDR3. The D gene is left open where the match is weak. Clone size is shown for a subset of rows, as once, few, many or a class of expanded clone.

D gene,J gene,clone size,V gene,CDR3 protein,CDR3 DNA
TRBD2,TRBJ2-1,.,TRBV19,CASSIEGSGLAGGYEQFF,TGTGCCAGTAGTATCGAGGGTTCGGGACTAGCGGGAGGCTATGAGCAGTTCTTC
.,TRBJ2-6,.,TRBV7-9,CASSTGSGANVLTF,TGTGCCAGCAGTACAGGCTCTGGGGCCAACGTCCTGACTTTC
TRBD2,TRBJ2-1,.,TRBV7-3,CASSLRGGSIYNEQFF,TGTGCCAGCAGCTTAAGGGGCGGGAGTATATACAATGAGCAGTTCTTC
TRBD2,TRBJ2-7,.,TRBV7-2,CASSPVRAGGEQYF,TGTGCCAGCAGCCCGGTACGAGCGGGAGGCGAGCAGTACTTC
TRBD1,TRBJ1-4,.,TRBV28,CASSVPGQGLQELFF,TGTGCCAGCAGTGTACCGGGACAGGGCCTCCAGGAACTGTTTTTT
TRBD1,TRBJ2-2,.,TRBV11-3,CASSLGGQGYTGELFF,TGTGCCAGCAGCTTAGGGGGACAGGGATACACCGGGGAGCTGTTTTTT
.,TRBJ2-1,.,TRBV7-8,CASSPVAGADPRSRGYNEQFF,TGTGCCAGCAGTCCCGTGGCAGGGGCCGACCCCCGTTCCCGAGGGTACAATGAGCAGTTCTTC
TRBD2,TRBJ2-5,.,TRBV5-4,CASRLGLAGGQETQYF,TGTGCCAGCAGGCTGGGGCTAGCGGGAGGCCAAGAGACCCAGTACTTC
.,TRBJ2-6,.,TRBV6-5,CASRSSGANVLTF,TGTGCCAGCAGGAGTTCCGGGGCCAACGTCCTGACTTTC
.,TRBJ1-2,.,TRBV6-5,CASSYSEGVRGYTF,TGTGCCAGCAGTTACTCCGAGGGGGTACGTGGCTACACCTTC
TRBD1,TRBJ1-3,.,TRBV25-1,CASSRGSGNTIYF,TGTGCCAGCAGCAGGGGGTCAGGAAACACCATATATTTT
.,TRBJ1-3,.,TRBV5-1,CASSLDPDSSGNTIYF,TGCGCCAGCAGCTTGGACCCGGACAGCTCTGGAAACACCATATATTTT
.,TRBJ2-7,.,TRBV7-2,CASSPEGGREQYF,TGTGCCAGCAGCCCCGAGGGGGGGAGGGAGCAGTACTTC
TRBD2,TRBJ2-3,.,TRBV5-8,CASSLDASGSTDTQYF,TGTGCCAGCAGCTTGGACGCTAGCGGTTCCACAGATACGCAGTATTTT
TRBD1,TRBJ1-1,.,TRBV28,CASRTGQAEAFF,TGTGCCAGCAGAACCGGACAGGCTGAAGCTTTCTTT
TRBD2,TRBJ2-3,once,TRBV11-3,CASSSDQFGGDTQYF,TGTGCCAGCAGCTCGGACCAGTTCGGGGGGGATACGCAGTATTTT
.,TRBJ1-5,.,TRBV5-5,CASSLWAENQPQHF,TGTGCCAGCAGCTTGTGGGCCGAAAATCAGCCCCAGCATTTT
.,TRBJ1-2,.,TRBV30,CAWSPPGRSYGYTF,TGTGCCTGGAGTCCGCCAGGGCGCAGCTATGGCTACACCTTC
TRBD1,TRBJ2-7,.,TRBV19,CASSINDRVHEQYF,TGTGCCAGTAGTATAAATGACAGGGTCCACGAGCAGTACTTC
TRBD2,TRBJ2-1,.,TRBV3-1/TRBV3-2,CASSRLAGLSYNEQFF,TGTGCCAGCAGCCGACTAGCGGGTCTCTCCTACAATGAGCAGTTCTTC
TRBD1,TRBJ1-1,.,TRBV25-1,CASSGRGLTNTEAFF,TGTGCCAGCAGTGGCAGGGGGCTCACGAACACTGAAGCTTTCTTT